The 23 T cell receptor beta chains reported below all come from one sample, sequenced in a study of blood T cell repertoires in COVID-19. The protocol was immunoSEQ multiplex PCR, while the TCRdb copy is restricted to in-frame clones and leaves out a portion. The sample has about 130,000 clones; 70% to 85% are singletons. Sequenced sample: peripheral blood. Source of these receptors: a woman at least 80 years old with acute or convalescent COVID-19.

This rearrangement joins TRBV5-1 to TRBJ2-7; 10 bases fit TRBD1. In germline, CDR1 is SGHRS, CDR2 YFSETQ. The V segment lost 2 bases and the J segment 5 bases; nucleotides outside the gene matches: 1. The CDR3 spans 13 residues. The CDR3 region is CASSFGQGDEQYF. CDR3 nucleotides: TGCGCCAGCAGCTTCGGACAGGGGGACGAGCAGTACTTC.

The chain uses TRBV30 and TRBJ1-5; 8 bases agree with TRBD1. Losses at the gene ends were 4 bases for V and 6 bases for J; bases not matched to a gene: 8. The CDR3 totals 14 residues. The germline gives CDR1 GTSNPN, CDR2 SVGIG (reference sequence). CDR3: CAWTGTGGGQPQHF. CDR3 sequence (DNA): TGTGCCTGGACTGGAACAGGGGGTGGTCAGCCCCAGCATTTT. The whole variable domain, remainder taken from reference TRBV30 and TRBJ1-5, is SQTIHQWPATLVQPVGSPLSLECTVEGTSNPNLYWYRQAAGRGLQLLFYSVGIGQISSEVPQNLSASRPQDRQFILSSKKLLLSDSGFYLCAWTGTGGGQPQHFGDGTRLSIL.

This rearrangement joins TRBV11-2 to TRBJ1-1, with a possible D match to TRBD1 (5 bases). The CDR3 spans 14 residues. Germline values: CDR1 SGHAT, CDR2 FQNNGV. The V gene lost 3 bases and the J gene lost 3 bases, with 11 bases spanning the gap. The CDR3 sequence is CASSFRQRYTEAFF. Here the CDR3 DNA reads TGTGCCAGCAGCTTTAGACAGCGTTACACTGAAGCTTTCTTT.

This clone was observed a few times. The genes are TRBV2 and TRBJ1-5, with TRBD1 identical over 10 bases. V gave up 8 bases and J gave up 2 bases; unmatched junction bases: 3. This CDR3 region has 14 residues. Germline V lookup: CDR1 SNHLY, CDR2 FYNNEI. In DNA form, the CDR3 reads TGTGCCAGCGCCGGGACAGGGGGCAATCAGCCCCAGCATTTT. Translating it yields CASAGTGGNQPQHF.

This clone was recorded many times. Different DNA sequences within this sample yield the same CDR3. The chain has TRBV27 and TRBJ1-2, with a tentative D call TRBD1 (5 bases). The CDR3 runs 13 residues. CDR1 and CDR2 (germline): MNHEY, SMNVEV (reference sequence). Trimming removed 4 bases from V and 2 bases from J, with 8 bases in between. The CDR3 reads CASSSGGNYGYTF. The CDR3 DNA sequence: TGTGCCAGCAGTTCGGGGGGAAACTATGGCTACACCTTC.

The genes are TRBV19 and TRBJ2-5, with 8 bases aligning to TRBD1. V dropped 10 bases and J dropped 0; count of bases not matched to a gene: 7. The CDR3 contains 14 residues. The germline V gene has CDR1 LNHDA and CDR2 SQIVND (reference sequence). This CDR3 reads CATGQGIDQETQYF. The CDR3 DNA reads TGTGCCACAGGACAGGGTATCGACCAAGAGACCCAGTACTTC.

This chain links TRBV10-3 with TRBJ1-3, with D possibly TRBD1 on 5 matching bases. The CDR3 loop spans 16 amino acids. V lost 4 bases and J 0 bases, leaving 13 bases between the germline ends. CDR1 and CDR2 from the germline V gene are ENHRY and SYGVKD. CDR3 protein: CAISGGEGRSGNTIYF. In nucleotides, the CDR3 is TGTGCCATCAGTGGAGGGGAGGGTCGCTCTGGAAACACCATATATTTT.

This clone came up once. J is TRBJ2-1 and V is TRBV29-1; 9 nucleotides match TRBD2. The CDR3 has 12 amino acids. CDR1 and CDR2 from the germline V gene are SQVTM and ANQGSEA. The J segment lost 4 bases and the V segment lost 7 bases, leaving 2 bases of the junction unmatched. The CDR3 DNA follows: TGCAGCGGGAGCGGGGGGTACAATGAGCAGTTCTTC. This encodes CSGSGGYNEQFF.

V usage is TRBV9 and J usage is TRBJ1-3; the D gene is possibly TRBD1 (5 bases). V was pared by 0 bases and J by 0 bases, with 10 bases between. The CDR3 has 16 amino acids. Germline lookup yields CDR1 SGDLS and CDR2 YYNGEE. The CDR3 sequence: CASSVGGRTSGNTIYF. The CDR3 region has the DNA TGTGCCAGCAGCGTAGGGGGGAGGACCTCTGGAAACACCATATATTTT.

The V and J genes are TRBV21-1 and TRBJ1-1. TRBV21-1 is noted as a pseudogene. This CDR3 spans 16 amino acids. CDR3 residues: CASSKGCYGLNTEAFF. As DNA, the CDR3 is TGTGCCAGCAGCAAAGGGTGCTATGGTCTGAACACTGAAGCTTTCTTT.

The rearrangement links TRBV5-1 to TRBJ1-2, with 9 bases matching TRBD1. The CDR3 has 15 residues. Germline-derived CDR1 and CDR2 are SGHRS and YFSETQ. V shed 0 bases and J 6 bases; nucleotides not matched to a gene: 6. The CDR3 DNA follows: TGCGCCAGCAGCTTGGAGGGACAGGGAAGGGATGGCTACACCTTC. Its protein is CASSLEGQGRDGYTF.

The chain couples TRBV7-3 to TRBJ1-1, with 8 bases fitting TRBD1. Germline values: CDR1 SGHTA, CDR2 FQGTGA. Trimming took 5 bases from V and 6 from J; bases not matched to a gene: 8. CDR3 size: 14 residues. The CDR3 region is CASSLTRQGPEAFF. In DNA form, the CDR3 reads TGTGCCAGCAGCCTCACTCGACAGGGGCCTGAAGCTTTCTTT.

This clone was detected a few times. The rearrangement links TRBV27 to TRBJ1-2; 11 bases fit TRBD1. The germline gives CDR1 MNHEY, CDR2 SMNVEV (reference sequence). There are 17 residues in the CDR3. V lost 5 bases to trimming and J lost 8 bases; unmatched junction nucleotides: 16. The CDR3 region is CASSPWDRGLARNGYTF. DNA of the CDR3: TGTGCCAGCAGTCCTTGGGACAGGGGGTTGGCGCGTAACGGCTACACCTTC.

This chain joins TRBV7-2 and TRBJ1-2, with D perhaps TRBD1 (5 bases). The germline V gene encodes CDR1 SGHTA and CDR2 FQGNSA. V dropped 2 bases and J dropped 0 bases, with 19 bases sitting between them. The CDR3 consists of 18 residues. CDR3 sequence reads: CASSLRAGRAASNYGYTF. CDR3 nucleotide sequence: TGTGCCAGCAGCTTAAGGGCGGGACGGGCAGCGTCTAACTATGGCTACACCTTC. The variable domain in full, with the rest retrieved from reference TRBV7-2 and TRBJ1-2, is GAGVSQSPSNKVTEKGKDVELRCDPISGHTALYWYRQSLGQGLEFLIYFQGNSAPDKSGLPSDRFSAERTGGSVSTLTIQRTQQEDSAVYLCASSLRAGRAASNYGYTFGSGTRLTVV.

The CDR3 loop reads CASSRGDRANYGYTF. The CDR3 DNA reads as TGTGCCAGTAGTCGAGGGGACAGAGCTAACTATGGCTACACCTTC. The chain uses TRBV19 and TRBJ1-2; 7 bases align to TRBD1. With V trimmed by 5 bases and J by 0 bases, 6 bases remained unmatched. The CDR3 extends over 15 amino acids. The germline CDR1 and CDR2 sequences are LNHDA and SQIVND (reference sequence).

Concerning this clone: One junction end disagrees with the germline gene, perhaps due to a read error. The chain combines TRBV10-3 with TRBJ2-1, with 8 bases matching TRBD1. The CDR3 has 14 amino acids. From germline, CDR1 is ENHRY and CDR2 SYGVKD. The CDR3 DNA is TGTGCCATCAGTGAGTCGGACAGGGTCAATGAGCAGCTCTTC. This codes for CAISESDRVNEQLF.

The rearrangement links TRBV18 to TRBJ1-5, with D perhaps matching TRBD1 (5 bases). In germline, CDR1 is KGHSH, CDR2 LQKENI. V was cut by 4 bases and J by 4 bases, with 8 bases left in between. This CDR3 contains 13 residues. Here the CDR3 reads CASSRDWNQPQHF. In DNA, the CDR3 is TGTGCCAGCTCACGGGACTGGAATCAGCCCCAGCATTTT.

This chain connects TRBV10-3 to TRBJ2-5; weak D call: TRBD1 (7 bases). Germline CDR1 is ENHRY and CDR2 is SYGVKD. V was pared by 10 bases and J by 4 bases, with 16 bases between. This CDR3 contains 13 residues. CDR3 protein: CATLPQGGETQYF. CDR3 DNA sequence: TGTGCCACCCTACCCCAGGGGGGAGAGACCCAGTACTTC.

This rearrangement joins TRBV11-2 to TRBJ1-3; TRBD1 is a possible D gene (5 bases). The V gene lost 2 bases and the J gene lost 7 bases, with 21 bases spanning the gap. Germline CDR1 and CDR2: SGHAT and FQNNGV. This CDR3 is built from 17 residues. The CDR3, as DNA: TGTGCCAGCAGCTTAAGCTGGGACTCCATTCAGGTGAACACCATATATTTT. Translated, it gives CASSLSWDSIQVNTIYF.

V is TRBV24-1 and J is TRBJ2-1; 10 nucleotides align to TRBD2. CDR1 and CDR2 from the germline V gene are KGHDR and SFDVKD. CDR3 length: 16 amino acids. The J segment lost 3 bases and the V segment lost 2 bases, leaving 3 bases of the junction unmatched. Here the CDR3 DNA reads TGTGCCACCAGTGATTCTACTAGCGGGGTCTACAATGAGCAGTTCTTC. Translating gives CATSDSTSGVYNEQFF.

This chain uses TRBV5-4 with TRBJ1-1; tentative D call: TRBD1 (6 bases). The CDR3 contains 14 residues. Trimming removed 0 bases at V and 10 bases at J, with 16 bases between. CDR1 SGHNT and CDR2 YYREEE come from the germline V gene (reference sequence). The CDR3 DNA follows: TGTGCCAGCAGCTTGGCCTCCTGGGAGGGGGGAGCTTTCTTT. Translated, it gives CASSLASWEGGAFF.

J is TRBJ1-2 and V is TRBV7-2, with D unresolved. The CDR3 sequence is 14 residues long. Trimming took off 7 bases at V and 7 bases at J, with 19 bases between the two ends. Per germline, CDR1 SGHTA and CDR2 FQGNSA. CDR3 sequence (DNA): TGTGCCAGCACCTCAAGTCCCCAGCGACGTGGCTACACCTTC. This sequence encodes CASTSSPQRRGYTF.

The chain uses TRBV2 and TRBJ1-2; D gene uncertain. The CDR3 runs 14 residues. V gave up 1 base and J gave up 1 base, with 7 bases separating them. Per the germline V gene, CDR1 is SNHLY and CDR2 is FYNNEI. The CDR3 spells CASSEGGNNYGYTF. CDR3 nucleotide sequence: TGTGCCAGCAGTGAAGGAGGCAATAACTATGGCTACACCTTC. Together with reference TRBV2 and TRBJ1-2, the CDR3 gives the full variable domain: EPEVTQTPSHQVTQMGQEVILRCVPISNHLYFYWYRQILGQKVEFLVSFYNNEISEKSEIFDDQFSVERPDGSNFTLKIRSTKLEDSAMYFCASSEGGNNYGYTFGSGTRLTVV.